These T cell receptor beta chains were read from a single sample in a study of T cell repertoires in cytomegalovirus infection. MiXCR, run by TCRdb on the reads, gives a single entry per CDR3 protein. The sample holds about 360,000 distinct CDR3 sequences, about 35% seen once. For these receptors, no antigen is known. The sequences come from cultured PBMCs, collected from culture after CMV antigen stimulation. All receptors derive from a human donor in good health (CMV status not recorded). Some clones in this sample may be carry-over from other donors' samples. Both conserved end residues are part of each CDR3. D genes are given only for firm matches. Clone size appears in some rows only: once, few, many, or a class for an expanded clone.

TRBJ1-4 - TRBV11-2 - TGTGCCAGCTTAGGCGGCTCGAATGAAAAACTGTTTTTT CASLGGSNEKLFF
TRBJ2-1 - TRBV11-1 - TGTGCCAGCAGCTTAGGAATCCTGAGCTCCTACAATGAGCAGTTCTTC CASSLGILSSYNEQFF
TRBJ2-2 - TRBV7-2 TRBD1 TGTGCCAGCAGCTCAATCGGGACAGGGGCAGTCACCGGGGAGCTGTTTTTT CASSSIGTGAVTGELFF
TRBJ2-5 few TRBV11-2 - TGTGCCAGCAGAAGCGATTTCCAGGGGAGGGGAGAGACCCAGTACTTC CASRSDFQGRGETQYF
TRBJ1-1 - TRBV28 - TGTGCCAGCAGACTTTTGCGGTTGAACACTGAAGCTTTCTTT CASRLLRLNTEAFF
TRBJ1-1 - TRBV10-3 TRBD1 TGTGCCATCAGTGAGGGGACAGGGGGCACTGAAGCTTTCTTT CAISEGTGGTEAFF
TRBJ2-3 medium-sized TRBV4-1 - TGCGCCAGCAGCCAAGGACACGGAGCAGATACGCAGTATTTT CASSQGHGADTQYF
TRBJ2-2 few TRBV4-3 TRBD2 TGCGCCAGCAGCCGGACTAGCGGGACCGCCGGGGAGCTGTTTTTT CASSRTSGTAGELFF
TRBJ2-7 - TRBV7-2 - TGTGCCAGCAGCTTAAAGATGTGGCAGGAAGACTACCAGCAGTACTTC CASSLKMWQEDYQQYF
TRBJ2-3 - TRBV20-1 - TGCAGTGCTAGGGGCGCAGCAGATACGCAGTATTTT CSARGAADTQYF
TRBJ2-7 many TRBV7-2 - TGTGCCAGCAGCTTACCGCTAGGGATTTACGAGCAGTACTTC CASSLPLGIYEQYF
TRBJ1-3 - TRBV12-3/TRBV12-4 - TGTGCCAGCAGTTTAAAGACATTGGGGATATATTTT CASSLKTLGIYF
TRBJ2-5 - TRBV7-2 TRBD2 TGTGCCAGCAGCCTCCAAGCGGGAGCTTTGTCAGAGACCCAGTACTTC CASSLQAGALSETQYF
TRBJ2-1 few TRBV7-9 - TGTGCCAGCAGCTTAGCCAGCGGTAAAAATGAGCAGTTCTTC CASSLASGKNEQFF
TRBJ1-5 few TRBV6-6 - TGTGCCAGCAGTGTATATCCTGCCAGGGCAAGCAATCAGCCCCAGCATTTT CASSVYPARASNQPQHF
TRBJ1-6 few TRBV20-1 - TGCAGTGCACGGACGGGGAATTCACCCCTCCACTTT CSARTGNSPLHF
TRBJ2-3 many TRBV7-2 TRBD2 TGTGCCAGCAGCTTAGGTCTAGCGGGAGGCACAGATACGCAGTATTTT CASSLGLAGGTDTQYF
TRBJ2-5 - TRBV7-6 - TGTGCCAGCAGCTTCGAGCACGTCAACGCCCAAGAGACCCAGTACTTC CASSFEHVNAQETQYF
TRBJ2-1 many TRBV19 TRBD2 TGTGCCAGTAGAGGCGGGAGAGGGGTCTACAATGAGCAGTTCTTC CASRGGRGVYNEQFF
TRBJ2-1 many TRBV12-3/TRBV12-4 TRBD2 TGTGCCAGCAGTCAAAGACTAGCGGGAGTTTCGGATGAGCAGTTCTTC CASSQRLAGVSDEQFF
TRBJ2-7 - TRBV28 TRBD2 TGTGCTAGCACCCCCGGGACTAGCGGCTACGAGCAGTACTTC CASTPGTSGYEQYF
TRBJ1-1 many TRBV28 - TGTGCCAGCAGTTTTGGTTTTCTACTCATGAACACTGAAGCTTTCTTT CASSFGFLLMNTEAFF
TRBJ1-5 few TRBV7-9 TRBD1 TGTGCCAGCAGCACAGGGGTCGAACAGCCCCAGCATTTT CASSTGVEQPQHF
TRBJ2-1 few TRBV7-9 TRBD2 TGTGCCAGCAGCTTAGCCCGGACTAGTTGGGTCGGGCTTTACAATGAGCAGTTCTTC CASSLARTSWVGLYNEQFF
TRBJ2-1 - TRBV4-2 - TGTGCCAGCAGCCAAGAAGCCTACGATGAGCAGTTCTTC CASSQEAYDEQFF
TRBJ2-3 - TRBV7-9 - TGTGCCAGCAGCTGGGATTTGCACGGCACAGATACGCAGTATTTT CASSWDLHGTDTQYF
TRBJ1-5 - TRBV27 - TGTGCCAGCAGTTTCCTAGGGTTTAATCAGCCCCAGCATTTT CASSFLGFNQPQHF
TRBJ1-2 many TRBV7-2 - TGTGCCAGCAGCTTAGTGGGAGTCGGCAGGGAAAGCTATGGCTACACCTTC CASSLVGVGRESYGYTF
TRBJ2-5 few TRBV27 - TGTGCCACCAAACGGGAGTTCCAAGAGACCCAGTACTTC CATKREFQETQYF
TRBJ2-7 - TRBV7-9 TRBD1 TGTGCCAGCAGCCTCGACGGCAGGGGGAGCTTC CASSLDGRGSF
TRBJ1-2 - TRBV28 - TGTGCCAGCGGTCCGGGGCAGAGCTATGGCTACACCTTC CASGPGQSYGYTF
TRBJ2-1 - TRBV6-1 - TGTGCCACCTGGAGGCTTATCGCCCCCTACAATGAGCAGTTCTTC CATWRLIAPYNEQFF
TRBJ2-5 once TRBV7-2 TRBD1 TGTGCCAGCAGCTCCGGGACAGGGTTTTCGGAGACCCAGTACTTC CASSSGTGFSETQYF
TRBJ2-2 - TRBV6-1 TRBD1 TGTGCCAGCAGTGCCAGGGGGCGAAACACCGGGGAGCTGTTTTTT CASSARGRNTGELFF
TRBJ2-1 - TRBV19 - TGTGCCAGTAGTCATCTAGCGACTGCCTACAATGAGCAGTTCTTC CASSHLATAYNEQFF
TRBJ2-3 many TRBV28 TRBD1 TGTGCCAGCAGTCCTCCGGGACAGGGGGGGACAGATACGCAGTATTTT CASSPPGQGGTDTQYF
TRBJ2-3 - TRBV6-6 TRBD2 TGTGCCAGCAGCCCTAGCGGGTACGATACGCAGTATTTT CASSPSGYDTQYF
TRBJ2-3 - TRBV27 - TGTGCCAGCAGTTCATACCAAGGGGATACGCAGTATTTT CASSSYQGDTQYF
TRBJ1-6 - TRBV28 TRBD1 TGTGCCAGCATTACTCCGGGACAGGTGAATTCACCCCTCCACTTT CASITPGQVNSPLHF
TRBJ2-3 few TRBV12-5 - TGTGCTAGTGGTTTAGCTCCCCCGTCTCCAGATTCTACGCAGTATTTT CASGLAPPSPDSTQYF
TRBJ1-1 - TRBV12-3/TRBV12-4 - TGTGCCAGCAGTTTAACAAAGGGGGGTGAAGCTTTCTTT CASSLTKGGEAFF
TRBJ2-1 few TRBV5-1 TRBD2 TGCGCCAGCAGCACTCTGCGCGGGGGCAATGAGCAGTTCTTC CASSTLRGGNEQFF
TRBJ1-6 medium-sized TRBV11-1 - TGTGCCAGCAGTCTCGGACGGACTAATTCACCCCTCCACTTT CASSLGRTNSPLHF
TRBJ2-5 few TRBV7-2 TRBD1 TGTGCCAGCAGCCCGGGACAGGGGAGAGGAGAGACCCAGTACTTC CASSPGQGRGETQYF
TRBJ1-5 once TRBV28 TRBD1 TGTGCCAGCATTGTTGAGGGGGCTGGCAATCAGCCCCAGCATTTT CASIVEGAGNQPQHF
TRBJ1-1 - TRBV2 - TGTGCCAGCAGTGTAACGGGTAGGAGCACTGAAGCTTTCTTT CASSVTGRSTEAFF
TRBJ2-1 - TRBV19 TRBD2 TGTGCCAGTACCCCCTCATGGTTAGCGGGAGGTAGGAATGAGCAGTTCTTC CASTPSWLAGGRNEQFF
TRBJ1-1 - TRBV11-3 - TGTGCCAGCACCCCTGGCCAATCGGCGGCGAACACTGAAGCTTTCTTT CASTPGQSAANTEAFF